The 22 T cell receptor beta chains listed next were all sequenced from one sample in a study of blood T cell repertoires in COVID-19. The method was immunoSEQ multiplex PCR; TCRdb's version includes in-frame clones alone and lacks a portion of them. The sample comprises roughly 53,000 clones, more than 85% of which are singletons, and about 3.1% rests with the top ten. The sequencing sample was made of peripheral blood. Receptors were obtained from a human donor in a cohort sampled during active COVID-19.

This clone came up once. Other DNA sequences of this sample code for an identical CDR3. The chain links TRBV4-2 to TRBJ2-7; TRBD2 aligns across 7 bases. Germline loops: CDR1 LGHNA, CDR2 YNFKEQ. The CDR3 has 13 amino acids. Losses at the gene ends were 6 bases for V and 5 bases for J; bases not matched to a gene: 7. The CDR3, as DNA: TGTGCCAGCAGTGTGAGCGGGACTCACGAGCAGTACTTC. This gives the protein CASSVSGTHEQYF.

The J gene is TRBJ1-2, the V gene TRBV10-1; 9 bases fit TRBD1. CDR1 is WNHNN and CDR2 is SYGVQD in the germline V gene (reference sequence). CDR3 length: 16 residues. Germline trimming cut 9 bases from V and 3 bases from J; bases unmatched to any gene: 14. CDR3 nucleotide sequence: TGCGCCAGTGGAATTAAATATTGGACAGGGGACTATGGCTACACCTTC. This encodes CASGIKYWTGDYGYTF.

The chain couples TRBV6-1 to TRBJ2-3, with TRBD2 matching over 7 bases. The CDR3 length is 17 residues. Germline assignment: CDR1 MNHNS and CDR2 SASEGT. V dropped 0 bases and J dropped 2; count of bases not matched to a gene: 8. The CDR3, as DNA: TGTGCCAGCAGTGAAGCAGGGGCTAGCGGATACACAGATACGCAGTATTTT. It translates to CASSEAGASGYTDTQYF.

The V call is TRBV30, the J call TRBJ1-6, with a possible D match to TRBD1 (5 bases). Germline-derived CDR1 and CDR2 are GTSNPN and SVGIG (reference sequence). V was clipped by 2 bases and J by 6 bases, with 14 bases between them. This CDR3 comprises 15 residues. In DNA, the CDR3 is TGTGCCTGGAGTACTACCTCAGGGTTTAATTCACCCCTCCACTTT. It codes for CAWSTTSGFNSPLHF.

The chain is built from TRBV4-1 and TRBJ1-2; D unresolved. This CDR3 contains 16 residues. Trimming took 2 bases from V and 8 from J, leaving 21 bases between them. Germline lookup yields CDR1 MGHRA and CDR2 YSYEKL. The CDR3 bases are TGCGCCAGCAGCCAATACGTCTGGCGGTCGTTGTCGGGCTACACCTTC. Translated: CASSQYVWRSLSGYTF.

V gene TRBV3-1 (or the pseudogene TRBV3-2) combines with J gene TRBJ2-7; D perhaps matches TRBD2 (6 bases). Germline CDR1 reads LGHDT; CDR2 reads YNNKEL (reference sequence). The CDR3 consists of 14 residues. Trimming took 0 bases from V and 7 from J, leaving 13 bases between them. DNA of the CDR3: TGTGCCAGCAGCCAAGAACCGGGAGCTATGGAGCAGTACTTC. It translates to CASSQEPGAMEQYF.

The chain links TRBV4-1 to TRBJ2-2, with TRBD2 matching 9 bases. V lost 0 bases to trimming and J lost 6 bases; unmatched junction nucleotides: 14. Germline V gene data show CDR1 as MGHRA and CDR2 as YSYEKL. The CDR3 runs to 19 residues. CDR3 in amino acids: CASSQDRMASGVPSGELFF. The CDR3 region has the DNA TGCGCCAGCAGCCAAGACCGGATGGCTAGCGGGGTGCCTTCCGGGGAGCTGTTTTTT.

Only one count was recorded for this clone. This chain uses TRBV19 with TRBJ2-3; 9 bases fit TRBD2. This CDR3 comprises 14 residues. Germline V gene sequence: CDR1 LNHDA, CDR2 SQIVND (reference sequence). V gave up 6 bases and J gave up 2 bases; unmatched junction bases: 3. The CDR3 reads CASRLAGVTDTQYF. The DNA of the CDR3 is TGTGCCAGTAGATTAGCGGGAGTCACAGATACGCAGTATTTT.

The gene calls are TRBV5-1 and TRBJ1-1; D unresolved. Germline CDR1 SGHRS, CDR2 YFSETQ. V shed 1 base and J shed 5 bases, with 15 bases lying between them. The CDR3 spans 15 residues. CDR3 residues: CASSLYGSPGTEAFF. The CDR3 DNA is TGCGCCAGCAGCTTGTACGGATCCCCGGGGACTGAAGCTTTCTTT.

Only one count was recorded for this clone. The chain has TRBV7-8 and TRBJ1-5; D is uncertain. Trimming stripped 5 bases from V and 2 bases from J, with 13 bases between. Germline CDR1 reads SGHVS; CDR2 reads FQNEAQ. The CDR3 contains 15 residues. CDR3 coding DNA: TGTGCCAGCAGCCTGCGCGGGCTGGGCAATCAGCCCCAGCATTTT. It translates to CASSLRGLGNQPQHF.

This clone is a singleton in its sample. The chain combines TRBV12-3 or TRBV12-4 with TRBJ2-1; D uncertain. The CDR3 spans 13 residues. Trimming left V 3 bases short and J 5 bases short, with 8 bases between. The CDR3 DNA follows: TGTGCCAGCAGTTTCGGGTCTAACAATGAGCAGTTCTTC. Its protein is CASSFGSNNEQFF.

V and J are TRBV7-9 and TRBJ2-7; 8 bases are shared with TRBD2. Germline CDR1 is SEHNR and CDR2 is FQNEAQ (reference sequence). V trimming: 5 bases; J trimming: 6 bases; junction bases outside the gene matches: 15. This CDR3 region has 16 residues. CDR3 residues: CASSLLRSGGPGEQYF. For the CDR3, the DNA is TGTGCCAGCAGCCTCCTACGTTCGGGAGGGCCTGGCGAGCAGTACTTC.

The chain has TRBV5-1 and TRBJ2-7, with 7 bases that match TRBD2. Germline assignment: CDR1 SGHRS and CDR2 YFSETQ. This CDR3 has 18 amino acids. The junction had 22 bases not matched to a gene; V was cut back by 3 bases and J by 7 bases. DNA for the CDR3: TGCGCCAGCAGCTCCTGTGTGTGGGTCGAGCGGGAAATGAGGGAGCAGTACTTC. Protein product: CASSSCVWVEREMREQYF.

The V and J genes are TRBV2 and TRBJ2-1, with D unresolved. The germline CDR1 and CDR2 sequences are SNHLY and FYNNEI. V shed 3 bases and J shed 6 bases, with 9 bases lying between them. The CDR3 extends over 13 amino acids. CDR3 nucleotide sequence: TGTGCCAGCAGTGACTACTCTCTCAATGAGCAGTTCTTC. Protein: CASSDYSLNEQFF.

The chain carries TRBV9 and TRBJ2-3; 9 bases are a match to TRBD2. CDR1 and CDR2 (germline): SGDLS, YYNGEE. V trimming: 4 bases; J trimming: 2 bases; junction bases outside the gene matches: 8. The CDR3 contains 16 residues. The CDR3 DNA is TGTGCCAGCAGCTCTGGACTAGCGTGGATCACAGATACGCAGTATTTT. It specifies CASSSGLAWITDTQYF.

The rearrangement joins TRBV4-1 to TRBJ2-5, with a weak D call TRBD2 (6 bases). Per germline, CDR1 MGHRA and CDR2 YSYEKL. Between the trimmed V and J ends, which lost 3 bases and 2 bases, there was a span of 13 bases. The CDR3 consists of 15 residues. The CDR3 region is CASSHAGTSQETQYF. In DNA, the CDR3 is TGCGCCAGCAGCCACGCGGGGACTTCTCAAGAGACCCAGTACTTC.

The chain recombines TRBV9 with TRBJ2-1, with TRBD2 identical over 15 bases. After removal of 4 bases from V and 7 bases from J, the junction contained 12 bases not matched to a gene. The V gene's germline CDR1 is SGDLS and CDR2 YYNGEE. The CDR3 has 18 residues. CDR3 coding DNA: TGTGCCAGCAGCACCGGGACTAGCGGGAGGAGCCTTTCTAATGAGCAGTTCTTC. It is translated as CASSTGTSGRSLSNEQFF.

The chain combines TRBV9 with TRBJ1-2; no firm D call. Germline CDR1 is SGDLS and CDR2 is YYNGEE. The CDR3 is 14 residues long. V gave up 0 bases and J gave up 3 bases, with 9 bases separating them. Here the CDR3 DNA reads TGTGCCAGCAGCGTAGACGGGTATTACTATGGCTACACCTTC. It translates to CASSVDGYYYGYTF.

This chain links TRBV7-9 with TRBJ1-5; D not resolved. CDR1 SEHNR and CDR2 FQNEAQ come from the germline V gene (reference sequence). V was trimmed by 5 bases and J by 3 bases, leaving 11 bases between them. The CDR3 runs to 14 residues. As DNA, the CDR3 is TGTGCCAGCAGCCTCCCAGGCATCAATCAGCCCCAGCATTTT. This sequence encodes CASSLPGINQPQHF.

V usage is TRBV24-1 and J usage is TRBJ1-2, with a possible D match to TRBD1 (6 bases). This CDR3 comprises 12 residues. Germline V CDR1 and CDR2: KGHDR, SFDVKD. V was pared by 9 bases and J by 4 bases, with 11 bases between. CDR3 region: CATADSSYGYTF. The CDR3 DNA follows: TGTGCCACCGCGGACAGTTCCTATGGCTACACCTTC.

V is TRBV14 and J is TRBJ2-5, with a weak D call TRBD1 (5 bases). Germline loops: CDR1 SGHDN, CDR2 FVKESK. The CDR3 length is 13 residues. Trimming removed 1 base from V and 5 bases from J, with 8 bases in between. The CDR3 region has the DNA TGTGCCAGCAGCCAAGGACAGTGGGAGACCCAGTACTTC. Translating gives CASSQGQWETQYF.

The V call is TRBV7-2, the J call TRBJ1-2, with TRBD1 identical over 9 bases. V trimming: 6 bases; J trimming: 9 bases; junction bases outside the gene matches: 5. Germline lookup yields CDR1 SGHTA and CDR2 FQGNSA. The CDR3 loop spans 12 amino acids. CDR3 in amino acids: CASSSDRGSYTF. The CDR3 bases are TGTGCCAGCAGTTCTGACAGGGGGAGCTACACCTTC. The variable domain in full, with the rest retrieved from reference TRBV7-2 and TRBJ1-2, is GAGVSQSPSNKVTEKGKDVELRCDPISGHTALYWYRQSLGQGLEFLIYFQGNSAPDKSGLPSDRFSAERTGGSVSTLTIQRTQQEDSAVYLCASSSDRGSYTFGSGTRLTVV.